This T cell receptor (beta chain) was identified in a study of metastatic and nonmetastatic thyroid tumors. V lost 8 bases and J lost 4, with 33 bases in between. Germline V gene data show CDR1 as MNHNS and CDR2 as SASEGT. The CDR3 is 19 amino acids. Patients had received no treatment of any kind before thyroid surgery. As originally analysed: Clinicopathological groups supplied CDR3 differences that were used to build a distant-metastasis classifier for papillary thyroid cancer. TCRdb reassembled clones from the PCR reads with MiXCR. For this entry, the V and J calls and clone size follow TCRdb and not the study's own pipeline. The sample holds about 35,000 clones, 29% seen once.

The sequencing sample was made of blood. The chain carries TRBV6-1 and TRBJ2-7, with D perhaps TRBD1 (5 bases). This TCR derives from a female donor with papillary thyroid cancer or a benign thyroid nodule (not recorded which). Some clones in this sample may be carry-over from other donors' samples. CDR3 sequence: CASCLSPPATGWVAYEQYF. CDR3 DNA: TGTGCCAGCTGTCTCTCCCCCCCAGCCACAGGTTGGGTCGCGTACGAGCAGTACTTC.